Presented here are 5 T cell receptor beta chains from one specimen sequenced in a study of blood T cell repertoires in COVID-19. TCRdb keeps only in-frame clones here, not all; method: immunoSEQ multiplex PCR. The table records just under 350,000 clones, 85% to 90% of them present only once. The sample was peripheral blood. The receptors here all came from a woman aged 45-65 years with COVID-19, enrolled during active disease.

The CDR3 nucleotides are TGTGCCAGCAGCCAAGATTTAGGTGGACTAGCAGAAAATGAGCAGTTCTTC. It is translated as CASSQDLGGLAENEQFF. The chain couples TRBV14 to TRBJ2-1; 8 bases match TRBD2. With V trimmed by 0 bases and J by 7 bases, 11 bases remained unmatched. CDR1 is SGHDN, CDR2 FVKESK, per germline. The length of the CDR3 is 17 residues.

The rearrangement uses TRBV6-5 and TRBJ2-7, with 10 bases identical to TRBD1. The CDR3 spans 16 residues. Germline CDR1 reads MNHEY; CDR2 reads SVGAGI. With V trimmed by 4 bases and J by 5 bases, 11 bases remained unmatched. The CDR3 is CASSSGDRGLMNEQYF. Written as DNA, the CDR3 is TGTGCCAGCAGTTCCGGCGACAGGGGGCTTATGAACGAGCAGTACTTC.

This sequence joins TRBV14 and TRBJ2-7; the match to TRBD2 covers 9 bases. The germline V gene encodes CDR1 SGHDN and CDR2 FVKESK. V lost 7 bases and J lost 5; bases outside the gene matches: 6. The CDR3 has 13 residues. The CDR3 DNA reads TGTGCCAGCATCCAGCGGGGGGAGGACGAGCAGTACTTC. It encodes CASIQRGEDEQYF.

V is TRBV27 and J is TRBJ1-4; possibly TRBD1 for D (6 bases). The V gene lost 5 bases and the J gene lost 7 bases, with 20 bases spanning the gap. In germline, CDR1 is MNHEY, CDR2 SMNVEV (reference sequence). The CDR3 totals 16 residues. Written as DNA, the CDR3 is TGTGCCAGCAGTCCGGGAGGGGGAAAGTTGCGTGAAAAACTGTTTTTT. Protein sequence: CASSPGGGKLREKLFF.

This chain joins TRBV19 and TRBJ2-7; 10 bases map to TRBD2. This CDR3 is built from 14 residues. CDR1 is LNHDA, CDR2 SQIVND, per germline (reference sequence). V was pared by 5 bases and J by 4 bases, with 5 bases of the junction left unmatched. In DNA form, the CDR3 reads TGTGCCAGTAGTCACGGACTAGCGGCTTACGAGCAGTACTTC. Its translation is CASSHGLAAYEQYF. Drawing the rest from reference TRBV19 and TRBJ2-7, the complete variable domain is DGGITQSPKYLFRKEGQNVTLSCEQNLNHDAMYWYRQDPGQGLRLIYYSQIVNDFQKGDIAEGYSVSREKKESFPLTVTSAQKNPTAFYLCASSHGLAAYEQYFGPGTRLTVT.